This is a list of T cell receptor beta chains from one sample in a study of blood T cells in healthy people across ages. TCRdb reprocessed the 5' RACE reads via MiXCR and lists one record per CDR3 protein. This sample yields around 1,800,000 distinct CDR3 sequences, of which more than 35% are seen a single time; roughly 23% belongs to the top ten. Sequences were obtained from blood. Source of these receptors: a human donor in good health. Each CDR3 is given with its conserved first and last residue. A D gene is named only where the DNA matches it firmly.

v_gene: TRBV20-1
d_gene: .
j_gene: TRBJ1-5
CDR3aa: CSALRGGNQPQHF

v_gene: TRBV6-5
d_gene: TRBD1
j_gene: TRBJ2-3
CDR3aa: CASSYYRGADTQYF

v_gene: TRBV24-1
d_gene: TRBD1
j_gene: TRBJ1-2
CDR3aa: CATSVAGGGYTF

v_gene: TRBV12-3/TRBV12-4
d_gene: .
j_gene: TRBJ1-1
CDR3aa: CASSWRGGMDTEAFF

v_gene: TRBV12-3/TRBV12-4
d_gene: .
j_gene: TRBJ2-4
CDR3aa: CASTVSAKNIQYF

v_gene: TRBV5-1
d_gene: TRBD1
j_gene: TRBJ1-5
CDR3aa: CASSLRTGIQPQHF

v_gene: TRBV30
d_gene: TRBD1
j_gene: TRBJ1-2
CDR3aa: CAWRDRVGYGYTF

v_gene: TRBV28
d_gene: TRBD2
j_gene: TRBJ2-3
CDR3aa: CASSLASGDLSDTQYF

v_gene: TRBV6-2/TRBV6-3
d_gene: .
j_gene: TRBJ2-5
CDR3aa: CASSSRRGGETQYF

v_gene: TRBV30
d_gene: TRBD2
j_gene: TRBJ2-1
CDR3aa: CAWSATSGGANEQVF

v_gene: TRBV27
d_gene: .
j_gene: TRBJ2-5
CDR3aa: CASSGLGYQETQYF

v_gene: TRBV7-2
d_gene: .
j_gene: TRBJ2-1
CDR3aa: CASSLAGGPHNEQFF

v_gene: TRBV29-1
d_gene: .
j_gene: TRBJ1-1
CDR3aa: CSGVWGATEAFF

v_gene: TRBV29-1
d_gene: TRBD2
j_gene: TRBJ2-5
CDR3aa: CSVRGGGGQETQYF

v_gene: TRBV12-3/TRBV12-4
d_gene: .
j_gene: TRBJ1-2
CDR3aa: CASSLAGQFNYGYTF

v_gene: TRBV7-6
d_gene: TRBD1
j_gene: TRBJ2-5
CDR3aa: CALGTGGKETQYF

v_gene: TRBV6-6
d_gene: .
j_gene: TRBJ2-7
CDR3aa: CASSYERYGRNYEQYF

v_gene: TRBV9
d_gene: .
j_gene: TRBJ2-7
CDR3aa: CASSVRPYTYEQYF

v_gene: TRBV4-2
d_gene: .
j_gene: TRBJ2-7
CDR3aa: CASSQDYRDGGEQYF

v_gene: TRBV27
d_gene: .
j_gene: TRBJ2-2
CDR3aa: CASSWGPHGGELFF

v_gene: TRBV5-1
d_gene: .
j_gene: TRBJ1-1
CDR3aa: CASSTKDSYTEAFF

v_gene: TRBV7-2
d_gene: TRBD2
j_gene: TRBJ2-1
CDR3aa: CASSLFEREYNEQFF

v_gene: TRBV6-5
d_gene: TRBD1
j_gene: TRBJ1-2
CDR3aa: CASYDDRASYGYTF

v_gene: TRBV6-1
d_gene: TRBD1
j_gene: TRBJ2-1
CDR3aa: CASTGTGGISYNEQFF

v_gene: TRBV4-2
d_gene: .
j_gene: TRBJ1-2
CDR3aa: CASSDDPGNGYTF

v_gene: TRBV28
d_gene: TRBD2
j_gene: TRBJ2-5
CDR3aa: CASGPAGGDQETQYF

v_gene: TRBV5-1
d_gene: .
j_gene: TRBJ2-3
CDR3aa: CASSLAGDSSTDTQYF

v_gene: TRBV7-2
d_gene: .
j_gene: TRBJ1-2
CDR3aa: CASSLARDGSNYGYTF

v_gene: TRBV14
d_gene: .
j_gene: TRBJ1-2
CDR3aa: CAGSPGSYGYTF

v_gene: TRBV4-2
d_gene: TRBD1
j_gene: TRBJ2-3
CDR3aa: CASSQEGGGVEAYTQYF

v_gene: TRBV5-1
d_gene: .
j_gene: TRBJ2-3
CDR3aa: CANSPGVSSTDTQYF

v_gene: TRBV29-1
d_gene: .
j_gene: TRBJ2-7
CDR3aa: CSVEGYEGTTYEQYF

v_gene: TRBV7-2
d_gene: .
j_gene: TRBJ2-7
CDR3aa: CASRIKAQFNEQYF

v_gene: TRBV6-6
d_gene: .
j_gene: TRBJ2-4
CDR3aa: CASSWSEGAKNIQYF

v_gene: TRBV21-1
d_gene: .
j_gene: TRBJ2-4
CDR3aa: CASSKHRVILGDIQYF

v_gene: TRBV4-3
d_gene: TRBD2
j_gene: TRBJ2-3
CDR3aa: CASSQMRGAGSTDTQYF

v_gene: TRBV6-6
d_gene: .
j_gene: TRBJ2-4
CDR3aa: CASSYSEAREQYF